This TCR beta chain was profiled in a study of CD8+CD57+ T cells in acquired aplastic anemia. Overall study context: DNA from sorted CD4+ and CD8+ cells averaged around 3 ug. Study-wide results and caveats: Statistical testing detected no significant gap in CD8+ Simpson's diversity between patients and controls. Patients and controls were found to share 25 to 35 CD8+ CDR3 sequences.

Genomic DNA, the template, was used for profiling of the TCR beta VDJ and CDR3. One entry per CDR3 protein results from TCRdb running MiXCR on the reads. The repertoire holds about 160,000 distinct CDR3 sequences, with 45% to 55% as singletons. This clonotype showed up many times. Its target is not known. Sequenced patients had shown CD8+CD57+ cell expansion by flow cytometry. The TCR comes from a human donor with aplastic anemia. Sequenced input: sorted CD4+, CD8+, or CD8+CD57+ T cells (not recorded which) from PBMCs.

The DNA of the CDR3 is TGCAGTGCCCGGCGGGGGGTAGATGGCTACACCTTC. Amino acid sequence: CSARRGVDGYTF. This chain joins TRBV20-1 and TRBJ1-2; TRBD1 is a possible D gene (5 bases). The germline CDR1 and CDR2 sequences are DFQATT and SNEGSKA (reference sequence). Trimming stripped 6 bases from V and 6 bases from J, with 14 bases between. The CDR3 is 12 residues long.